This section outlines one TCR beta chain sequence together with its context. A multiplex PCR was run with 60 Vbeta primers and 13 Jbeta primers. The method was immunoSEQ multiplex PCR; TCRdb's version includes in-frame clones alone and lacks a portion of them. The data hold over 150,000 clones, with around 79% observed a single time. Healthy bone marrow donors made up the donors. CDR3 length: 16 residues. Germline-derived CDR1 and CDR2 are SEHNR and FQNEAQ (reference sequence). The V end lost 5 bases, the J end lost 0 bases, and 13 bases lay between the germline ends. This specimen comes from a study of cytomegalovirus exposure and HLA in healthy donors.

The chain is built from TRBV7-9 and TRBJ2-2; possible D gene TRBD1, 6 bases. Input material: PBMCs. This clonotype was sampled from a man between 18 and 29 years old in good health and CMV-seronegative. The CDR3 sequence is CASSPTQGTNTGELFF. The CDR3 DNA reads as TGTGCCAGCAGCCCAACGCAGGGGACGAACACCGGGGAGCTGTTTTTT.